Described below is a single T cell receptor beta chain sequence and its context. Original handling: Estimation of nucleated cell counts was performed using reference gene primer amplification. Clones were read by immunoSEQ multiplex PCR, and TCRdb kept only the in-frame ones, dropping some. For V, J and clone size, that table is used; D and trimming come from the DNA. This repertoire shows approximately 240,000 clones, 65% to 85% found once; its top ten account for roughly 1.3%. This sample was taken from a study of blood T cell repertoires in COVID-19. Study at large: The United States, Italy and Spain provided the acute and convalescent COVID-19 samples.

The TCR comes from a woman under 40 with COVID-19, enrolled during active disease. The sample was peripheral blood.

The CDR3 bases are TGTGCCAGCAGCTTATTCCGGGCAGGGCATGAGACCCAGTACTTC. Translation: CASSLFRAGHETQYF. The chain recombines TRBV7-7 with TRBJ2-5; the D gene is possibly TRBD1 (5 bases). CDR1 and CDR2 from the germline V gene are SSHAT and FNYEAQ (reference sequence). The CDR3 is 15 residues long. The V gene lost 2 bases and the J gene lost 5 bases, with 15 bases spanning the gap.